This is a list of T cell receptor beta chains from one sample in a study of blood T cell repertoires in COVID-19. Here immunoSEQ multiplex PCR was the method, and the copy in TCRdb shows in-frame clones only, minus some. Here the sample spans 200,000 to 250,000 clones, about 88% being singletons. Sequencing was carried out using peripheral blood. These receptors were obtained from a woman aged 55-75 years with acute or convalescent COVID-19. Each CDR3 is given with its conserved first and last residue. Fields, in order: CDR3 length, V gene, J gene, CDR3 protein.

16,TRBV28,TRBJ2-3,CASSSGGPPNTDTQYF
15,TRBV12-2,TRBJ1-3,CASRLETGSGNTIYF
16,TRBV30,TRBJ1-1,CAWSWAGASMNTEAFF
16,TRBV11-2,TRBJ1-1,CASSPKPPRWYTEAFF
13,TRBV11-2,TRBJ2-5,CASSLGHVETQYF
17,TRBV7-2,TRBJ2-1,CASSLRTSGGGYNEQFF
14,TRBV6-5,TRBJ2-7,CASTRDRDGKEQYF
14,TRBV11-3,TRBJ2-3,CASSHTGAGDTQYF
15,TRBV4-3,TRBJ2-3,CASSQAPLAVDTQYF
14,TRBV5-5,TRBJ1-2,CASSLVYLQDGYTF
13,TRBV6-5,TRBJ1-4,CASSLDRGVKLFF
15,TRBV28,TRBJ1-5,CASSSDRVGNQPQHF
13,TRBV12-3/TRBV12-4,TRBJ1-2,CASSPETGFGYTF
13,TRBV2,TRBJ1-1,CASSETANTEAFF
15,TRBV3-1/TRBV3-2,TRBJ1-2,CASSQDAGTGFGYTF
15,TRBV28,TRBJ1-1,CASSLAQGPNTEAFF
15,TRBV24-1,TRBJ2-6,CATGGGLSGANVLTF
18,TRBV2,TRBJ2-7,CASSEVGLAGEWAYEQYF
12,TRBV3-1/TRBV3-2,TRBJ2-7,CASSQEYYEQYF
11,TRBV6-5,TRBJ1-2,CASNSGIGYTF
15,TRBV19,TRBJ1-1,CASSKNTGGNTEAFF
14,TRBV15,TRBJ2-7,CATSPRASGGEQYF
13,TRBV2,TRBJ2-1,CASSLDRAGGQFF
19,TRBV14,TRBJ2-1,CASSQEGFRNRGSYNEQFF
12,TRBV19,TRBJ2-1,CATAHSYNEQFF
13,TRBV3-1/TRBV3-2,TRBJ2-7,CASSRGPTYEQYF
14,TRBV5-1,TRBJ2-2,CASSLAGPTGELFF
15,TRBV23-1,TRBJ2-7,CASRGTSGRDYEQYF
16,TRBV11-3,TRBJ2-2,CASSRIGGVGTGELFF
16,TRBV7-3,TRBJ1-3,CASSRIRASPGNTIYF
16,TRBV7-2,TRBJ2-7,CASNFRASGPSGEQYF
13,TRBV5-1,TRBJ2-3,CASGSTGADTQYF
13,TRBV11-3,TRBJ1-6,CASSEGSNSPLHF
15,TRBV7-9,TRBJ2-7,CASSLLGGSVYEQYF
18,TRBV5-8,TRBJ1-4,CASSLFGQGARLSEKLFF
14,TRBV5-7,TRBJ1-5,CASSLGQGDQPQHF
15,TRBV7-2,TRBJ2-2,CASSSRTSGTGELFF
14,TRBV5-4,TRBJ2-7,CASSLELGRGEQYF
13,TRBV18,TRBJ1-5,CASSPGVHQPQHF
14,TRBV24-1,TRBJ2-5,CATSGTGGAETQYF
14,TRBV3-1/TRBV3-2,TRBJ1-6,CASSLRQSGSPLHF
13,TRBV18,TRBJ2-5,CASSQGLGETQYF
14,TRBV7-9,TRBJ1-2,CASTYPAAGYGYTF